Listed below are T cell receptor beta chains from one sample, sequenced in a study of blood T cell repertoires in COVID-19. Clones were sequenced by immunoSEQ multiplex PCR, and TCRdb holds only the in-frame ones, with some missing. The sample lists hundreds of thousands of clones, 90% occurring once. The sample was PBMCs or T cells enriched from blood (not recorded which). The receptors originated from a man aged 60 to 69 who had recovered from COVID-19. Each CDR3 is given with its conserved first and last residue. The D gene is left open where the match is weak. Size tells how often a clone was seen (once, few, many) or the class of an expanded clone, and some rows leave it out.

CDR3 protein: CASYREAPEQYF; CDR3 DNA: TGTGCCAGCTACCGCGAGGCTCCCGAGCAGTACTTC; J gene: TRBJ2-7; clone size: -; D gene: -; V gene: TRBV2
CDR3 protein: CASSFSGTRADTQYF; CDR3 DNA: TGCGCCAGCAGCTTCTCCGGGACTAGGGCAGATACGCAGTATTTT; J gene: TRBJ2-3; clone size: -; D gene: TRBD2; V gene: TRBV5-1
CDR3 protein: CARSRRGAIEKLFF; CDR3 DNA: TGTGCCAGAAGCCGCAGGGGCGCAATCGAAAAACTGTTTTTT; J gene: TRBJ1-4; clone size: -; D gene: -; V gene: TRBV7-5
CDR3 protein: CATSRGGGYGYTF; CDR3 DNA: TGTGCCACCAGCAGAGGAGGAGGGTATGGCTACACCTTC; J gene: TRBJ1-2; clone size: -; D gene: -; V gene: TRBV15
CDR3 protein: CASSPPRGGYGYTF; CDR3 DNA: TGTGCCAGCAGCCCCCCGCGAGGGGGCTATGGCTACACCTTC; J gene: TRBJ1-2; clone size: -; D gene: -; V gene: TRBV6-5
CDR3 protein: CASSYHGGPQHF; CDR3 DNA: TGTGCCAGCAGTTACCACGGGGGGCCCCAGCATTTT; J gene: TRBJ1-5; clone size: -; D gene: -; V gene: TRBV6-2/TRBV6-3
CDR3 protein: CASSPWTSGSVEQFF; CDR3 DNA: TGTGCCAGCAGCCCCTGGACTAGCGGGAGCGTTGAGCAGTTCTTC; J gene: TRBJ2-1; clone size: once; D gene: TRBD2; V gene: TRBV9
CDR3 protein: CASSYLPGLPGTENYGYTF; CDR3 DNA: TGCGCCAGCAGCTATCTCCCGGGTCTTCCGGGGACAGAGAACTATGGCTACACCTTC; J gene: TRBJ1-2; clone size: -; D gene: TRBD1; V gene: TRBV5-1
CDR3 protein: CASSRGLAGAASTDTQYF; CDR3 DNA: TGTGCCAGCAGCCGAGGACTAGCGGGGGCCGCTAGCACAGATACGCAGTATTTT; J gene: TRBJ2-3; clone size: -; D gene: TRBD2; V gene: TRBV3-1/TRBV3-2
CDR3 protein: CASSGQGPSFRPQHF; CDR3 DNA: TGTGCCAGCAGTGGACAGGGGCCCTCCTTTCGGCCCCAGCATTTT; J gene: TRBJ1-5; clone size: -; D gene: TRBD1; V gene: TRBV28
CDR3 protein: CASSQARLWGYTF; CDR3 DNA: TGTGCCAGCAGTCAAGCGAGGTTATGGGGCTACACCTTC; J gene: TRBJ1-2; clone size: -; D gene: -; V gene: TRBV12-3/TRBV12-4
CDR3 protein: CASSVTRSTQYF; CDR3 DNA: TGTGCCAGCAGTGTCACTAGATCTACGCAGTATTTT; J gene: TRBJ2-3; clone size: -; D gene: -; V gene: TRBV28
CDR3 protein: CASSPKEGWEQYF; CDR3 DNA: TGTGCCAGCAGCCCGAAGGAGGGGTGGGAGCAGTACTTC; J gene: TRBJ2-7; clone size: once; D gene: -; V gene: TRBV7-9
CDR3 protein: CASSYGTSGAKQFF; CDR3 DNA: TGTGCCAGCAGTTATGGGACTAGCGGGGCTAAGCAGTTCTTC; J gene: TRBJ2-1; clone size: -; D gene: TRBD2; V gene: TRBV6-5
CDR3 protein: CASSQEGGQGLGEQFF; CDR3 DNA: TGTGCCAGCAGCCAAGAAGGGGGACAGGGTCTTGGTGAGCAGTTCTTC; J gene: TRBJ2-1; clone size: -; D gene: TRBD1; V gene: TRBV3-1/TRBV3-2
CDR3 protein: CASSVLTGSAYNEQFF; CDR3 DNA: TGTGCCAGCAGCGTACTAACGGGGAGTGCCTACAATGAGCAGTTCTTC; J gene: TRBJ2-1; clone size: -; D gene: -; V gene: TRBV9
CDR3 protein: CASSFYTGDEAFF; CDR3 DNA: TGTGCCAGCAGCTTTTATACGGGAGACGAAGCTTTCTTT; J gene: TRBJ1-1; clone size: -; D gene: -; V gene: TRBV11-2
CDR3 protein: CASSTGLAGGGTGELFF; CDR3 DNA: TGTGCCAGCAGTACCGGACTAGCGGGAGGTGGTACCGGGGAGCTGTTTTTT; J gene: TRBJ2-2; clone size: -; D gene: TRBD2; V gene: TRBV27
CDR3 protein: CASSQDEGADEKLFF; CDR3 DNA: TGCGCCAGCAGCCAAGATGAGGGGGCAGATGAAAAACTGTTTTTT; J gene: TRBJ1-4; clone size: -; D gene: TRBD1; V gene: TRBV4-1
CDR3 protein: CASSQAGAEQFF; CDR3 DNA: TGTGCCAGCAGCCAGGCGGGGGCAGAGCAGTTCTTC; J gene: TRBJ2-1; clone size: once; D gene: -; V gene: TRBV6-5
CDR3 protein: CASSQSYTSSYEQYF; CDR3 DNA: TGTGCCAGCAGCCAATCTTACACTAGCTCCTACGAGCAGTACTTC; J gene: TRBJ2-7; clone size: -; D gene: -; V gene: TRBV4-2
CDR3 protein: CASSQDLARFSSPSTDTQYF; CDR3 DNA: TGCGCCAGCAGCCAAGACCTGGCCAGGTTCTCTAGCCCTAGCACAGATACGCAGTATTTT; J gene: TRBJ2-3; clone size: -; D gene: -; V gene: TRBV4-3
CDR3 protein: CASSVDNGQGYEQYF; CDR3 DNA: TGTGCCAGCAGCGTAGATAACGGACAGGGCTACGAGCAGTACTTC; J gene: TRBJ2-7; clone size: few; D gene: TRBD1; V gene: TRBV9
CDR3 protein: CASSLQGASVGYTF; CDR3 DNA: TGTGCCAGCAGCCTACAGGGGGCGAGTGTTGGCTACACCTTC; J gene: TRBJ1-2; clone size: -; D gene: TRBD1; V gene: TRBV7-2
CDR3 protein: CASSPVAGTSTDTQYF; CDR3 DNA: TGTGCCAGCTCACCCGTAGCGGGAACTAGCACAGATACGCAGTATTTT; J gene: TRBJ2-3; clone size: -; D gene: TRBD2; V gene: TRBV18
CDR3 protein: CASSPGPPSGNYGYTF; CDR3 DNA: TGTGCCAGCTCACCCGGACCGCCATCAGGGAACTATGGCTACACCTTC; J gene: TRBJ1-2; clone size: -; D gene: -; V gene: TRBV18
CDR3 protein: CASSHQVTGVGYTF; CDR3 DNA: TGTGCCAGCAGCCACCAGGTGACAGGGGTTGGCTACACCTTC; J gene: TRBJ1-2; clone size: -; D gene: TRBD1; V gene: TRBV7-2
CDR3 protein: CASSRQGAGEKLFF; CDR3 DNA: TGTGCCAGCAGCCGCCAGGGGGCGGGGGAAAAACTGTTTTTT; J gene: TRBJ1-4; clone size: -; D gene: TRBD1; V gene: TRBV3-1/TRBV3-2
CDR3 protein: CASSQDTRTSGGETQYF; CDR3 DNA: TGCGCCAGCAGCCAAGATACGAGGACTAGCGGCGGAGAGACCCAGTACTTC; J gene: TRBJ2-5; clone size: -; D gene: TRBD2; V gene: TRBV4-1
CDR3 protein: CASSQDQERGRTGELFF; CDR3 DNA: TGTGCCAGCAGCCAAGACCAGGAAAGGGGGCGGACCGGGGAGCTGTTTTTT; J gene: TRBJ2-2; clone size: -; D gene: TRBD1; V gene: TRBV4-2
CDR3 protein: CASSRTSGDYNEQFF; CDR3 DNA: TGTGCCAGCTCACGGACTAGCGGGGATTACAATGAGCAGTTCTTC; J gene: TRBJ2-1; clone size: -; D gene: TRBD2; V gene: TRBV18
CDR3 protein: CASRAFPQETQYF; CDR3 DNA: TGTGCCAGCAGGGCCTTCCCACAGGAGACCCAGTACTTC; J gene: TRBJ2-5; clone size: -; D gene: -; V gene: TRBV27
CDR3 protein: CASSYYKPNTGELFF; CDR3 DNA: TGTGCCAGCAGTTACTATAAGCCGAACACCGGGGAGCTGTTTTTT; J gene: TRBJ2-2; clone size: -; D gene: -; V gene: TRBV6-5
CDR3 protein: CASSDNEQFF; CDR3 DNA: TGTGCCAGCAGCGACAATGAGCAGTTCTTC; J gene: TRBJ2-1; clone size: -; D gene: -; V gene: TRBV28
CDR3 protein: CASRQLAGSSYEQYF; CDR3 DNA: TGTGCCAGCAGGCAACTAGCGGGGAGCTCCTACGAGCAGTACTTC; J gene: TRBJ2-7; clone size: once; D gene: TRBD2; V gene: TRBV6-6
CDR3 protein: CSVTGTGVLNEQFF; CDR3 DNA: TGCAGCGTTACCGGGACAGGGGTGTTAAATGAGCAGTTCTTC; J gene: TRBJ2-1; clone size: once; D gene: TRBD1; V gene: TRBV29-1
CDR3 protein: CSVQVGGGPDTQYF; CDR3 DNA: TGCAGCGTTCAGGTCGGGGGGGGTCCAGATACGCAGTATTTT; J gene: TRBJ2-3; clone size: -; D gene: TRBD2; V gene: TRBV29-1
CDR3 protein: CASSTNRDRGYNEQFF; CDR3 DNA: TGTGCCAGCAGCACAAACCGGGACAGGGGCTACAATGAGCAGTTCTTC; J gene: TRBJ2-1; clone size: -; D gene: TRBD1; V gene: TRBV7-9
CDR3 protein: CATSRDWLAGPYEQYF; CDR3 DNA: TGTGCCACCAGCAGAGATTGGCTAGCGGGCCCCTACGAGCAGTACTTC; J gene: TRBJ2-7; clone size: -; D gene: TRBD2; V gene: TRBV15
CDR3 protein: CASSEADGYNSPLHF; CDR3 DNA: TGCGCCAGCAGCGAAGCCGACGGGTATAATTCACCCCTCCACTTT; J gene: TRBJ1-6; clone size: -; D gene: -; V gene: TRBV5-1
CDR3 protein: CAWSVAETRSGELFF; CDR3 DNA: TGTGCCTGGAGTGTAGCGGAAACGCGGTCCGGGGAGCTGTTTTTT; J gene: TRBJ2-2; clone size: -; D gene: -; V gene: TRBV30
CDR3 protein: CASSPRQGSYNSPLHF; CDR3 DNA: TGTGCCAGCAGCCCTCGCCAGGGGTCCTATAATTCACCCCTCCACTTT; J gene: TRBJ1-6; clone size: once; D gene: -; V gene: TRBV7-2
CDR3 protein: CASTLGTRGEKLFF; CDR3 DNA: TGTGCCAGTACCCTCGGGACAAGGGGGGAAAAACTGTTTTTT; J gene: TRBJ1-4; clone size: -; D gene: -; V gene: TRBV19
CDR3 protein: CASSRSSVPRDTQYF; CDR3 DNA: TGTGCCAGCAGCCGCTCTAGCGTACCTAGAGATACGCAGTATTTT; J gene: TRBJ2-3; clone size: once; D gene: -; V gene: TRBV6-5
CDR3 protein: CASSEYGLAKQFF; CDR3 DNA: TGTGCCAGCAGTGAATACGGACTAGCGAAACAGTTCTTC; J gene: TRBJ2-1; clone size: once; D gene: TRBD2; V gene: TRBV25-1
CDR3 protein: CASSQAGNGFRPQHF; CDR3 DNA: TGTGCCAGCAGCCAAGCCGGGAACGGTTTTAGGCCCCAGCATTTT; J gene: TRBJ1-5; clone size: -; D gene: -; V gene: TRBV14
CDR3 protein: CASIRDLAHTQYF; CDR3 DNA: TGTGCCAGCATTAGGGACTTAGCCCATACGCAGTATTTT; J gene: TRBJ2-3; clone size: once; D gene: -; V gene: TRBV28
CDR3 protein: CASSFRNTGELFF; CDR3 DNA: TGTGCCAGTTCATTTCGGAACACCGGGGAGCTGTTTTTT; J gene: TRBJ2-2; clone size: -; D gene: -; V gene: TRBV18
CDR3 protein: CASSQWQGRGRFQPQHF; CDR3 DNA: TGCGCCAGCAGTCAATGGCAGGGGAGGGGCCGATTTCAGCCCCAGCATTTT; J gene: TRBJ1-5; clone size: -; D gene: -; V gene: TRBV23-1